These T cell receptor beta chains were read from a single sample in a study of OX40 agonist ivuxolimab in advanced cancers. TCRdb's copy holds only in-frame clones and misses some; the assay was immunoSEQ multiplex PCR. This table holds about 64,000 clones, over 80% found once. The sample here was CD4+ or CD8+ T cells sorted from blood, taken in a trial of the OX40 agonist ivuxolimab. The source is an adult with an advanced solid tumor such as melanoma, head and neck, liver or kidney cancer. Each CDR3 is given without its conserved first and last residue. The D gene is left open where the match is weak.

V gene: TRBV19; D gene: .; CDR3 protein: ASRRRDTEAF
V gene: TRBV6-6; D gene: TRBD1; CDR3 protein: ASSSGTVTGELF
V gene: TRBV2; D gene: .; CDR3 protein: ASSDYSSNYGYT
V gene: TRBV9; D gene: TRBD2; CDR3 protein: ASSVDRAFSSPRLAETGELF
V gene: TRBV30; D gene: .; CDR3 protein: AWSPGEGEAYGYT
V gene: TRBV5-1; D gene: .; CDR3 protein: ASRSGTLNTEAF
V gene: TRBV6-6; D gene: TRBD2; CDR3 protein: ASSFAAGGRTDTQY
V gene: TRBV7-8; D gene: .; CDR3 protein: ASSLVSVTNYGYT
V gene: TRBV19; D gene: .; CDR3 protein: ASTKSGRGQGYGYT
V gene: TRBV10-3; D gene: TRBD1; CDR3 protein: AISPGQGGDQPQH
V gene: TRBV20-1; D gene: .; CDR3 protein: SADGYEQY
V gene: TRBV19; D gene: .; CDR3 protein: ASSIPGKWPQH
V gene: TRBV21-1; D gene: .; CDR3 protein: ASRIVDEQY
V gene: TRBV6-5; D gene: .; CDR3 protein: ASRKGDGYT
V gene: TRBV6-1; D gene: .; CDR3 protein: ATQVPAGETQY
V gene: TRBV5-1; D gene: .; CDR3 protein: ASSLSAGEQF
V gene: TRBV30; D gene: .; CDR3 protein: AWREMRGFAYEQY
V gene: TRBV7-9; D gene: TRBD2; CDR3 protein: ASSITLGLAGGPTEQY
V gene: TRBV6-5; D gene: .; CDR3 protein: ASRNPARYYGYT
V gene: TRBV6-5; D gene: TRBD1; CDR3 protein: ASSYRDRGDYEQY
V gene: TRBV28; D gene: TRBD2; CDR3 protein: ASSLYSGTLSTDTQY
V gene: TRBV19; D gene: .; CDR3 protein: ASSMTADTEAF
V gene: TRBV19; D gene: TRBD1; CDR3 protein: ASGRDSLFSGANVLT
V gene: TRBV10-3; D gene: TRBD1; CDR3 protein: AISETGQGRLYSYT
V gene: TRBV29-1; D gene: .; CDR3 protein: SVSRGDEQF
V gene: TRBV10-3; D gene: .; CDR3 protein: AISGQNNYGYT
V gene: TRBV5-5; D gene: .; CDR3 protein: ASSLRDNYEQY
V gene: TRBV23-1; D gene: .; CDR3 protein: ASSQRTENSPLH
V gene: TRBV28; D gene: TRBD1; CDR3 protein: ASSLGDREDGYT
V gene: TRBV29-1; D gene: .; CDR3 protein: SVEGASSTDTQY
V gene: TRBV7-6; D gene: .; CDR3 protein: ASSLMGHPGAYNEQF
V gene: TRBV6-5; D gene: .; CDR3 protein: ASGRGAGDEQY
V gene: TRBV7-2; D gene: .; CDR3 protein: ASSSSLGEQY
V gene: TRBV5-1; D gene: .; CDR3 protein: ASSSGTQYNEQF
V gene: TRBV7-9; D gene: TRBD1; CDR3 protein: ASSLARDRGHNEQF
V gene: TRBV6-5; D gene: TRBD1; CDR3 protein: ASSLGQGKETQY
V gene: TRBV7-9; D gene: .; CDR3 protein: ASRGEMNTEAF